Listed below are T cell receptor beta chains from one sample, sequenced in a study of neurological immune-mediated disorders. MiXCR, applied by TCRdb to the 5' RACE reads, yields one record per CDR3 protein. The repertoire consists of tens of thousands of distinct CDR3 sequences, with 6% to 7.5% occurring once and the leading ten covering 5.7%. Sequencing was performed on CD4+ T cells from blood. The receptors stem from a man over 45 in good health. The CDR3 runs from the conserved cysteine through the conserved F or W. The order of the fields is clone size, V gene, J gene, D gene, CDR3 protein, CDR3 DNA. The D gene is left open where the match is weak. The size field is filled for only some rows; it gives once, few, many or a size class.

>few|TRBV5-6|TRBJ2-5|.
CASSLKLPAQETQYF
TGTGCCAGCAGCTTAAAGCTTCCGGCCCAAGAGACCCAGTACTTC
>few|TRBV5-4|TRBJ2-3|TRBD2
CASSLRLAGGPDTQYF
TGTGCCAGCAGCCTCCGACTAGCGGGAGGGCCAGATACGCAGTATTTT
>many|TRBV10-3|TRBJ2-7|TRBD1
CAIRGPTGGEQYF
TGTGCCATCAGGGGCCCGACAGGGGGCGAGCAGTACTTC
>many|TRBV29-1|TRBJ2-1|TRBD2
CSVGTSGNEQFF
TGCAGCGTTGGGACTAGCGGCAATGAGCAGTTCTTC
>many|TRBV20-1|TRBJ2-5|TRBD2
CSARDRLAAYQETQYF
TGCAGTGCTAGAGATCGGCTAGCGGCGTACCAAGAGACCCAGTACTTC
>many|TRBV10-3|TRBJ1-1|.
CAISPGTSNTEAFF
TGTGCCATCAGTCCAGGGACATCTAACACTGAAGCTTTCTTT
>many|TRBV7-2|TRBJ2-7|.
CASSTGTFYEQYF
TGTGCCAGCAGCACCGGGACTTTCTACGAGCAGTACTTC
>.|TRBV27|TRBJ2-3|.
CASSFFGGTQYF
TGTGCCAGCAGTTTCTTTGGGGGTACGCAGTATTTT
>few|TRBV9|TRBJ2-7|TRBD2
CASSDVAGVEQYF
TGTGCCAGCAGCGACGTAGCGGGAGTGGAGCAGTACTTC
>many|TRBV11-2|TRBJ1-2|TRBD1
CASSSVRDRGKKDGYTF
TGTGCCAGCAGCTCCGTGCGGGACAGGGGTAAAAAGGATGGCTACACCTTC
>many|TRBV28|TRBJ2-3|.
CASSKPPADTQYF
TGTGCCAGCAGTAAACCCCCGGCAGATACGCAGTATTTT
>.|TRBV10-3|TRBJ2-2|TRBD2
CAIGGTSGDTGELFF
TGTGCCATCGGGGGGACTAGCGGGGACACCGGGGAGCTGTTTTTT
>many|TRBV29-1|TRBJ2-3|.
CSVEGTAFGTDTQYF
TGCAGCGTTGAGGGGACGGCTTTCGGAACAGATACGCAGTATTTT
>medium-sized|TRBV9|TRBJ1-5|TRBD1
CASSVAGTGVQPQHF
TGTGCCAGCAGCGTAGCCGGGACAGGGGTTCAGCCCCAGCATTTT
>many|TRBV10-3|TRBJ2-7|.
CAISESIRVGRNYEQYF
TGTGCCATCAGTGAGTCAATACGGGTGGGCAGAAACTACGAGCAGTACTTC
>many|TRBV29-1|TRBJ2-3|TRBD2
CSATAGGTDTQYF
TGCAGCGCGACCGCGGGGGGCACAGATACGCAGTATTTT
>many|TRBV20-1|TRBJ2-5|TRBD1
CSARRQGRETQYF
TGCAGTGCTCGACGACAGGGCAGGGAGACCCAGTACTTC
>many|TRBV10-3|TRBJ2-2|TRBD1
CATSGQDNTGELFF
TGTGCCACCTCCGGACAGGATAACACCGGGGAGCTGTTTTTT
>many|TRBV12-3/TRBV12-4|TRBJ2-1|.
CASSLKRDTFSF
TGTGCCAGCAGTTTAAAGCGGGACACCTTCTCTTTC
>.|TRBV11-2|TRBJ1-1|.
CASSLDGGTEAFF
TGTGCCAGCAGCTTAGATGGGGGCACTGAAGCTTTCTTT